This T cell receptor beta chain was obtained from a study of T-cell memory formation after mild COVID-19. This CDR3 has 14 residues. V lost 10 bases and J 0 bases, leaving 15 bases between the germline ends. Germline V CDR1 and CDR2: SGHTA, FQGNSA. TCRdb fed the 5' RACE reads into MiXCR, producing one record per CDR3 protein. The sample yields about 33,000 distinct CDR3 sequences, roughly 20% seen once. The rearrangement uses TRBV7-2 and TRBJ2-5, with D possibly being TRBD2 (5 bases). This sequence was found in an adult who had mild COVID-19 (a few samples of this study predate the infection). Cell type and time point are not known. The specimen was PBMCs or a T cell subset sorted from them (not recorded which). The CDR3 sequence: CATGVGSYQETQYF. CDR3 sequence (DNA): TGTGCCACCGGGGTGGGGAGTTACCAAGAGACCCAGTACTTC.